This T cell receptor (beta chain) was sequenced in a study of early T cells in non-severe SARS-CoV-2 infection. Whole-study context: Bulk RNA isolated from unsorted whole blood underwent sequencing; chains were not paired.

Study conclusions and caveats: VDJdb-based annotation leaned toward anti-spike CD8 responses and missed private and CD4 specificities.

Tagging with unique molecular identifiers was applied to individual cDNA molecules. TCRdb ran MiXCR on the 5' RACE reads and lists one entry per CDR3 protein. The table has about 29,000 distinct CDR3 sequences, about 4.6% seen once. Comments on this clonotype: Its antigen is as yet unknown.

Sequenced: whole blood. The sequence came from an adult who was a healthcare worker with PCR-confirmed SARS-CoV-2 infection or an uninfected control (not recorded which).

In DNA form, the CDR3 reads TGCAGCGTTGTACTTTGGGATACGCAGTATTTT. Translating gives CSVVLWDTQYF. The rearrangement uses TRBV29-1 and TRBJ2-3; D uncertain. Trimming cost V 4 bases and J 6 bases, with 8 bases left between them. The CDR3 is 11 residues long. Germline CDR1 reads SQVTM; CDR2 reads ANQGSEA.